The clone carrying this T cell receptor beta chain was recorded a few times. Its target is not known. This sample is drawn from a study of CD8 T cells in ankylosing spondylitis. General observations from the study: The disease-linked clones had a CD8+ phenotype and low blood frequencies. A motif of 7 to 9 highly homologous TCR beta variants was seen as apparently characteristic of ankylosing spondylitis blood.

In germline, CDR1 is KGHDR, CDR2 SFDVKD. V lost 1 base and J 5 bases, leaving 13 bases between the germline ends. The length of the CDR3 is 15 residues. TCRdb ran MiXCR on the 5' RACE reads and lists one entry per CDR3 protein. The sample consists of some 290,000 distinct CDR3 sequences, 20% of them appearing once. Specimen: blood, either unsorted or a sorted T cell fraction (not recorded which). The V gene is TRBV24-1, the J gene TRBJ2-5, with a tentative D call TRBD1 (5 bases). The sequence was collected from a male donor with ankylosing spondylitis or in good health (not recorded which). CDR3 DNA: TGTGCCACCAGTGATTTTAACTTGGGGCTGGAGACCCAGTACTTC. Protein: CATSDFNLGLETQYF.